These T cell receptor beta chains were read from a single sample in a study. TCRdb ran MiXCR on the RT-PCR reads and lists one entry per CDR3 protein. The table shows about 680,000 distinct CDR3 sequences, with approximately 15% occurring only once. The material sequenced was memory CD4+ T cells from blood. Receptors were obtained from a female donor in good health, serving as a healthy control. Each CDR3 is given with its conserved first and last residue. Each record gives: clone size, V gene, J gene, D gene, CDR3 protein, CDR3 DNA. D genes are given only for firm matches. Size tells how often a clone was seen (once, few, many) or the class of an expanded clone, and some rows leave it out.

size: few; V: TRBV6-4; J: TRBJ2-5; D: NA; CDR3: CASSQNTGETQYF; DNA: TGTGCCAGCTCCCAGAACACGGGAGAGACCCAGTACTTC
size: few; V: TRBV18; J: TRBJ1-2; D: NA; CDR3: CASSTEGGSGNYGYTF; DNA: TGTGCCAGCTCAACCGAAGGGGGGTCCGGTAACTATGGCTACACCTTC
size: NA; V: TRBV2; J: TRBJ1-1; D: NA; CDR3: CASSVDTLGEAFF; DNA: TGTGCCAGCAGTGTCGACACCTTGGGGGAAGCTTTCTTT
size: NA; V: TRBV6-5; J: TRBJ2-1; D: NA; CDR3: CASSFLPHTHPEQFF; DNA: TGTGCCAGCAGTTTCCTTCCCCACACGCATCCTGAGCAGTTCTTC
size: NA; V: TRBV20-1; J: TRBJ2-7; D: NA; CDR3: CSARAPSGISYEQYF; DNA: TGCAGTGCTAGAGCCCCCTCCGGGATTTCCTACGAGCAGTACTTC
size: many; V: TRBV12-3/TRBV12-4; J: TRBJ2-7; D: NA; CDR3: CASSLVSPAYEQYF; DNA: TGTGCCAGCAGTTTAGTATCCCCGGCCTACGAGCAGTACTTC
size: many; V: TRBV6-6; J: TRBJ2-7; D: NA; CDR3: CASSIQGTSYEQYF; DNA: TGTGCCAGCAGTATCCAGGGGACCTCCTACGAGCAGTACTTC
size: few; V: TRBV5-1; J: TRBJ2-5; D: TRBD1; CDR3: CASRNGQGLETQYF; DNA: TGCGCCAGCAGAAACGGACAGGGTCTAGAGACCCAGTACTTC
size: many; V: TRBV7-2; J: TRBJ2-3; D: NA; CDR3: CASSPRWGGASSYQNTQYF; DNA: TGTGCCAGCAGCCCCCGGTGGGGGGGGGCGAGCTCTTATCAGAATACGCAGTATTTT
size: NA; V: TRBV28; J: TRBJ2-2; D: TRBD1; CDR3: CASSSNGQGHTGELFF; DNA: TGTGCCAGCAGTTCGAACGGACAGGGACACACCGGGGAGCTGTTTTTT
size: few; V: TRBV20-1; J: TRBJ1-5; D: TRBD1; CDR3: CSAREVDRVFNQPQHF; DNA: TGCAGTGCTAGAGAGGTGGACAGGGTCTTTAATCAGCCCCAGCATTTT
size: many; V: TRBV19; J: TRBJ2-7; D: NA; CDR3: CASGTYEQYF; DNA: TGTGCCAGTGGGACCTACGAGCAGTACTTC
size: many; V: TRBV20-1; J: TRBJ2-7; D: NA; CDR3: CSAKLGGSYEQYF; DNA: TGCAGTGCTAAGCTGGGAGGATCCTACGAGCAGTACTTC
size: few; V: TRBV7-2; J: TRBJ1-2; D: NA; CDR3: CASSLQGMYGYTF; DNA: TGTGCCAGCAGCCTACAGGGAATGTATGGCTACACCTTC
size: few; V: TRBV9; J: TRBJ1-2; D: TRBD1; CDR3: CASSGSRDSRNYGYTF; DNA: TGTGCCAGCAGCGGGAGCCGGGACAGCCGTAACTATGGCTACACCTTC
size: few; V: TRBV12-3/TRBV12-4; J: TRBJ2-2; D: TRBD1; CDR3: CASSPRTGAGELFF; DNA: TGTGCCAGCAGTCCCCGGACAGGGGCCGGGGAGCTGTTTTTT
size: many; V: TRBV10-3; J: TRBJ2-7; D: NA; CDR3: CAISGGHSNYEQYF; DNA: TGTGCCATCAGTGGCGGCCACTCGAACTACGAGCAGTACTTC
size: few; V: TRBV6-2/TRBV6-3; J: TRBJ2-5; D: TRBD2; CDR3: CASSYPVLAGAQETQYF; DNA: TGTGCCAGCAGTTACCCGGTCCTAGCGGGGGCACAAGAGACCCAGTACTTC
size: few; V: TRBV5-1; J: TRBJ2-3; D: NA; CDR3: CASSDGRDTDTQYF; DNA: TGCGCCAGCAGCGACGGACGGGACACAGATACGCAGTATTTT
size: many; V: TRBV3-1; J: TRBJ1-2; D: NA; CDR3: CASSLPGTGARGYTF; DNA: TGTGCCAGCAGCCTTCCCGGGACCGGGGCTCGGGGCTACACCTTC
size: NA; V: TRBV27; J: TRBJ1-2; D: TRBD1; CDR3: CASSTGTGLGYTF; DNA: TGTGCCAGCAGCACCGGGACAGGGTTAGGCTACACCTTC
size: NA; V: TRBV5-1; J: TRBJ2-1; D: NA; CDR3: CASSFVGSNEQFF; DNA: TGCGCCAGCAGCTTCGTAGGGAGCAATGAGCAGTTCTTC
size: few; V: TRBV20-1; J: TRBJ2-3; D: TRBD2; CDR3: CSARPGTSGRADTQYF; DNA: TGCAGTGCAAGGCCCGGGACTAGCGGGAGAGCAGATACGCAGTATTTT
size: NA; V: TRBV6-5; J: TRBJ1-4; D: NA; CDR3: CASSYNLPTNEKLFF; DNA: TGTGCCAGCAGTTACAACTTACCAACTAATGAAAAACTGTTTTTT
size: NA; V: TRBV7-2; J: TRBJ2-3; D: NA; CDR3: CASSLGLVAQYF; DNA: TGTGCCAGCAGCTTAGGGTTAGTGGCGCAGTATTTT
size: NA; V: TRBV4-3; J: TRBJ1-2; D: NA; CDR3: CASSQDLGGNYGYTF; DNA: TGCGCCAGCAGCCAAGATCTGGGGGGAAACTATGGCTACACCTTC
size: few; V: TRBV3-1; J: TRBJ2-7; D: TRBD2; CDR3: CASSQAGLGAEQYF; DNA: TGTGCCAGCAGCCAAGCGGGACTAGGGGCGGAGCAGTACTTC
size: NA; V: TRBV20-1; J: TRBJ2-7; D: TRBD1; CDR3: CSATGTGTYEQYF; DNA: TGCAGTGCTACCGGGACAGGGACCTACGAGCAGTACTTC
size: NA; V: TRBV29-1; J: TRBJ1-1; D: NA; CDR3: CSVQQNGNTEAFF; DNA: TGCAGCGTCCAACAAAACGGAAACACTGAAGCTTTCTTT
size: many; V: TRBV7-2; J: TRBJ2-3; D: NA; CDR3: CASSLEGSLTLATDTQYF; DNA: TGTGCCAGCAGCTTAGAGGGCTCACTTACCCTTGCGACAGATACGCAGTATTTT
size: NA; V: TRBV12-3/TRBV12-4; J: TRBJ1-2; D: NA; CDR3: CASSPGAGLYGYTF; DNA: TGTGCCAGCAGTCCAGGGGCAGGACTCTATGGCTACACCTTC
size: few; V: TRBV27; J: TRBJ1-1; D: NA; CDR3: CASSFLIAGSFNTEAFF; DNA: TGTGCCAGCAGTTTTCTGATAGCGGGTTCATTTAACACTGAAGCTTTCTTT
size: NA; V: TRBV20-1; J: TRBJ1-2; D: TRBD1; CDR3: CSASATGTFGYTF; DNA: TGCAGTGCCTCGGCGACAGGGACTTTTGGCTACACCTTC
size: many; V: TRBV20-1; J: TRBJ2-5; D: NA; CDR3: CSARAPPDITPQETQYF; DNA: TGCAGTGCTAGAGCACCCCCCGATATCACGCCGCAAGAGACCCAGTACTTC
size: NA; V: TRBV20-1; J: TRBJ1-5; D: NA; CDR3: CSARDPEGNQPQHF; DNA: TGCAGTGCTAGAGATCCGGAAGGCAATCAGCCCCAGCATTTT
size: NA; V: TRBV24-1; J: TRBJ1-1; D: NA; CDR3: CATSEGGLTEAFF; DNA: TGTGCCACCAGTGAGGGAGGGCTCACTGAAGCTTTCTTT
size: NA; V: TRBV18; J: TRBJ1-1; D: NA; CDR3: CASSGRRGGFSEAFF; DNA: TGTGCCAGCTCAGGGAGACGGGGGGGCTTCTCTGAAGCTTTCTTT
size: many; V: TRBV5-1; J: TRBJ2-3; D: TRBD2; CDR3: CASSFYTSGTTDTQYF; DNA: TGCGCCAGCAGCTTTTACACTAGCGGAACCACAGATACGCAGTATTTT
size: few; V: TRBV24-1; J: TRBJ2-1; D: TRBD2; CDR3: CATSDLTAGGPSNEQFF; DNA: TGTGCCACCAGTGACCTAACAGCGGGGGGGCCGTCCAATGAGCAGTTCTTC
size: NA; V: TRBV18; J: TRBJ1-6; D: NA; CDR3: CASSPTGPSPLHF; DNA: TGTGCCAGCTCACCAACGGGACCATCACCCCTCCACTTT
size: NA; V: TRBV20-1; J: TRBJ2-1; D: TRBD2; CDR3: CSAVMAGGQFF; DNA: TGCAGTGCCGTGATGGCGGGAGGGCAGTTCTTC
size: few; V: TRBV14; J: TRBJ2-5; D: NA; CDR3: CASSLRGTPRETQYF; DNA: TGTGCCAGCAGCCTCAGAGGGACTCCGCGGGAGACCCAGTACTTC
size: NA; V: TRBV24-1; J: TRBJ1-5; D: NA; CDR3: CATSDRISNQPQHF; DNA: TGTGCCACCAGTGATCGGATCTCTAATCAGCCCCAGCATTTT
size: NA; V: TRBV27; J: TRBJ1-2; D: NA; CDR3: CASSRSTNYGYTF; DNA: TGTGCCAGCAGCCGCTCTACTAACTATGGCTACACCTTC
size: few; V: TRBV12-3/TRBV12-4; J: TRBJ2-1; D: TRBD2; CDR3: CASRGAGGLNEQFF; DNA: TGTGCCAGCAGGGGTGCGGGGGGGCTCAATGAGCAGTTCTTC
size: few; V: TRBV12-3/TRBV12-4; J: TRBJ1-5; D: NA; CDR3: CASSPVYSNQPQHF; DNA: TGTGCCAGCAGCCCTGTATATAGCAATCAGCCCCAGCATTTT
size: NA; V: TRBV9; J: TRBJ2-1; D: TRBD1; CDR3: CASSPGGSWYNEQFF; DNA: TGTGCCAGCAGCCCAGGGGGTAGTTGGTACAATGAGCAGTTCTTC
size: few; V: TRBV5-1; J: TRBJ2-7; D: TRBD1; CDR3: CASSLGALVDRGHEQYF; DNA: TGCGCCAGCAGCTTGGGGGCCTTAGTGGACAGGGGCCACGAGCAGTACTTC